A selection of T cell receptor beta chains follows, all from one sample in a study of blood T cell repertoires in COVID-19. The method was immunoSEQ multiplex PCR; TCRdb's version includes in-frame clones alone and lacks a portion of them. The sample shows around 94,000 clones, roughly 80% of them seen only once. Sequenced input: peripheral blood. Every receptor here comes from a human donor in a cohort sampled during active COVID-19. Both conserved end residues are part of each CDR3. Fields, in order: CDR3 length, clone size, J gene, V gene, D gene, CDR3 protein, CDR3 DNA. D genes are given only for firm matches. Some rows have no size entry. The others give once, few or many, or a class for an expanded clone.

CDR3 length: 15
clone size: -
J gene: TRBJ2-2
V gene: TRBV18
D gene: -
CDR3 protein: CASSPDSPNTGELFF
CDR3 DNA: TGTGCCAGCTCACCAGACTCTCCGAACACCGGGGAGCTGTTTTTT

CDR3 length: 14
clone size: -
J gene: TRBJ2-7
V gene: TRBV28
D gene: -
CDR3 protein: CASTASGTNYEQYF
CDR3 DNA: TGTGCCAGCACCGCTTCCGGGACAAATTACGAGCAGTACTTC

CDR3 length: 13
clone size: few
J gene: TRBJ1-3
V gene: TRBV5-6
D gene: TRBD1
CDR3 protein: CASSRRQGDTIYF
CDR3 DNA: TGTGCCAGCAGCCGTAGACAGGGGGACACCATATATTTT

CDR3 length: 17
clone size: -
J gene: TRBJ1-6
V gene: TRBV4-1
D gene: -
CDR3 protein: CASSQDHRLSYNSPLHF
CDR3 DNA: TGCGCCAGCAGCCAAGATCATCGGTTGTCCTATAATTCACCCCTCCACTTT

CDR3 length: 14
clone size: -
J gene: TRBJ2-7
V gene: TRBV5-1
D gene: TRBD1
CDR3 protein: CASSSRGQPYEQYF
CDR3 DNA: TGCGCCAGCAGCTCAAGGGGACAGCCCTACGAGCAGTACTTC

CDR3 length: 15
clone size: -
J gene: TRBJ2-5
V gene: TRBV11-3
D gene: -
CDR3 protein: CASSLPQSNQETQYF
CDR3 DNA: TGTGCCAGCAGCTTACCCCAGTCCAACCAAGAGACCCAGTACTTC

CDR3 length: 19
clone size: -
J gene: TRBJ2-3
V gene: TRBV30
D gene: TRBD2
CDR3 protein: CAWSVSILNMGGRTDTQYF
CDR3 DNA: TGTGCCTGGAGTGTTTCGATCCTAAATATGGGGGGGAGAACAGATACGCAGTATTTT

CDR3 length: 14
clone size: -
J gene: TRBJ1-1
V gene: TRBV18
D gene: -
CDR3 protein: CASSASTGNTEAFF
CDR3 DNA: TGTGCCAGCTCAGCCTCGACAGGGAACACTGAAGCTTTCTTT

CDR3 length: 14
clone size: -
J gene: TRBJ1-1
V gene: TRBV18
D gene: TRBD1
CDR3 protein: CASSPRQGGTEAFF
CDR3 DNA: TGTGCCAGCTCACCACGACAGGGAGGTACTGAAGCTTTCTTT

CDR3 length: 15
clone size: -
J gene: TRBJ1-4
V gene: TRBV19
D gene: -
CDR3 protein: CASSSQGLGGEKLFF
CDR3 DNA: TGTGCCAGTAGTTCCCAGGGACTGGGCGGGGAAAAACTGTTTTTT

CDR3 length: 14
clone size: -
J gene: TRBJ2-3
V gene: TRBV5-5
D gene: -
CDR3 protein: CASSSRTGTDTQYF
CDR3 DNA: TGTGCCAGCAGCTCCCGGACAGGCACAGATACGCAGTATTTT

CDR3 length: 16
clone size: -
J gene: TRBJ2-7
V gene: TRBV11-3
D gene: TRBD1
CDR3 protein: CASSPTWGDRRHEQYF
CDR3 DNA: TGTGCCAGCAGCCCTACCTGGGGGGACAGGAGGCACGAGCAGTACTTC

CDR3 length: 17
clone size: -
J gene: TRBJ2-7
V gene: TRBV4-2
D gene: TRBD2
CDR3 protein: CASSQSLSGGLSYEQYF
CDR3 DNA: TGTGCCAGCAGCCAATCCCTTAGCGGGGGTCTTTCCTACGAGCAGTACTTC

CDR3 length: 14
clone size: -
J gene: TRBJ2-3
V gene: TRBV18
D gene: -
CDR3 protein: CASSPPEKTDTQYF
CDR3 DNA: TGTGCCAGCTCACCCCCCGAGAAAACAGATACGCAGTATTTT

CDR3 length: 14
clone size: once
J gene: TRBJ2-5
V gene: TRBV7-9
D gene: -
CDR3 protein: CASVERVGAETQYF
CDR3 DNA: TGTGCCAGCGTGGAGCGGGTGGGTGCGGAGACCCAGTACTTC

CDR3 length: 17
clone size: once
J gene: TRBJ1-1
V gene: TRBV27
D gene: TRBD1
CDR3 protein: CASSLYGTGMLNTEAFF
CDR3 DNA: TGTGCCAGCAGTTTGTACGGGACAGGGATGCTGAACACTGAAGCTTTCTTT

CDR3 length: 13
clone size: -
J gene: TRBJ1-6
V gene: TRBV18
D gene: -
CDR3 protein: CASSPGAGSPLHF
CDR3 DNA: TGTGCCAGCTCACCAGGGGCTGGGTCACCCCTCCACTTT